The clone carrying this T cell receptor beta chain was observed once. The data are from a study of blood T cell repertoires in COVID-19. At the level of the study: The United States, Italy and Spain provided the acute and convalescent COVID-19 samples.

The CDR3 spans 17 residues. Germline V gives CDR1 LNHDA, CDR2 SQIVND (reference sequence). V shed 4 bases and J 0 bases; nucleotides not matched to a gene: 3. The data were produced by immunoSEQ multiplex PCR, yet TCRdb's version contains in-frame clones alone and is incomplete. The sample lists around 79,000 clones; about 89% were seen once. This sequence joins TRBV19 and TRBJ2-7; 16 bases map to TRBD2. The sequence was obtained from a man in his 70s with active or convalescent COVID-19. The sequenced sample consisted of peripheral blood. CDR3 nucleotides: TGTGCCAGTAGTAAAGGGACTAGCGGGAGGGCCTCCTACGAGCAGTACTTC. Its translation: CASSKGTSGRASYEQYF.